What follows describes a single TCR beta chain. The sample originates from a study of cytomegalovirus exposure and HLA in healthy donors. Data came from immunoSEQ multiplex PCR; TCRdb stores just in-frame clones and leaves some out. The top ten clones hold around 1.6% of a sample with 86,000 or so clones, 96% of them seen once. The length of the CDR3 is 11 residues. Trimming pared 6 bases from V and 5 bases from J, leaving 6 bases between. From germline, CDR1 is LNHNV and CDR2 YYDKDF (reference sequence). The chain is built from TRBV15 and TRBJ2-3; maybe TRBD1 (5 bases). The source is a man younger than 35 in good health and CMV-seropositive. The sample taken for sequencing was PBMCs. CDR3 sequence reads: CATSRGDTQYF. DNA of the CDR3: TGTGCCACCAGTAGGGGAGATACGCAGTATTTT.